These T cell receptor beta chains were read from a single sample in a study of human T cells and chemical hapten exposure. Via MiXCR, TCRdb re-called the 5' RACE reads, giving one row per CDR3 protein. The table lists about 140,000 distinct CDR3 sequences, 4.1% of them singletons, with over 1.1% in the top ten. The receptors derive from a female donor in good health. CDR3s include the opening cysteine and the closing phenylalanine or tryptophan. Each record gives: clone size, J gene, D gene, V gene, CDR3 DNA, CDR3 protein. The D gene is left open where the match is weak. Clone size is shown for a subset of rows, as once, few, many or a class of expanded clone.

clone_size: .
j_call: TRBJ1-6
d_call: .
v_call: TRBV9
cdr3_nt: TGTGCCAGCAGCCTAGGAGGAGGGGGGGACTCACCCCTCCACTTT
cdr3_aa: CASSLGGGGDSPLHF

clone_size: many
j_call: TRBJ2-7
d_call: TRBD1
v_call: TRBV28
cdr3_nt: TGTGCCAGCAGTTCCCCCCCGGACAGGGAGTCCTACGAGCAGTACTTC
cdr3_aa: CASSSPPDRESYEQYF

clone_size: many
j_call: TRBJ2-7
d_call: .
v_call: TRBV18
cdr3_nt: TGTGCCAGCTCACCATTGGCAGGGCCACCATCCTCGGGTTACGAGCAGTACTTC
cdr3_aa: CASSPLAGPPSSGYEQYF

clone_size: many
j_call: TRBJ2-1
d_call: .
v_call: TRBV7-2
cdr3_nt: TGTGCCAGCAGCTTATTTGACAGAATATCATACAATGAGCAGTTCTTC
cdr3_aa: CASSLFDRISYNEQFF

clone_size: .
j_call: TRBJ1-2
d_call: TRBD1
v_call: TRBV9
cdr3_nt: TGTGCCAGCAGCGGCGGACAGGGAAGATTGGTAAACTATGGCTACACCTTC
cdr3_aa: CASSGGQGRLVNYGYTF

clone_size: many
j_call: TRBJ2-1
d_call: .
v_call: TRBV10-3
cdr3_nt: TGTGCCATCAGTGAGTCAGGGGGATCCTACAATGAGCAGTTCTTC
cdr3_aa: CAISESGGSYNEQFF

clone_size: many
j_call: TRBJ1-2
d_call: .
v_call: TRBV12-3/TRBV12-4
cdr3_nt: TGTGCCAGCAGTTTTTCGAGGGCAGGCTATGGCTACACCTTC
cdr3_aa: CASSFSRAGYGYTF

clone_size: many
j_call: TRBJ2-1
d_call: .
v_call: TRBV20-1
cdr3_nt: TGCAGTGCTAGCGAGGGGGTGAATGAGCAGTTCTTC
cdr3_aa: CSASEGVNEQFF

clone_size: many
j_call: TRBJ2-5
d_call: .
v_call: TRBV7-9
cdr3_nt: TGTGCCAGCAGCGAGTACCAAGAGACCCAGTACTTC
cdr3_aa: CASSEYQETQYF

clone_size: few
j_call: TRBJ1-5
d_call: .
v_call: TRBV20-1
cdr3_nt: TGCAGTGCCAAGGACAACTACAATCAGCCCCAGCATTTT
cdr3_aa: CSAKDNYNQPQHF

clone_size: many
j_call: TRBJ2-1
d_call: TRBD2
v_call: TRBV19
cdr3_nt: TGTGCCGTCGGGGGGGGGCATAATGAGCAGTTCTTC
cdr3_aa: CAVGGGHNEQFF

clone_size: many
j_call: TRBJ1-3
d_call: .
v_call: TRBV7-2
cdr3_nt: TGTGCCAGCAGCTTCGGACGCTCTGGAAACACCATATATTTT
cdr3_aa: CASSFGRSGNTIYF

clone_size: many
j_call: TRBJ1-5
d_call: .
v_call: TRBV28
cdr3_nt: TGTGCCAGCAGTTCTGCGGGGCTTGGCAATCAGCCCCAGCATTTT
cdr3_aa: CASSSAGLGNQPQHF

clone_size: .
j_call: TRBJ2-1
d_call: TRBD2
v_call: TRBV11-2
cdr3_nt: TGTGCCAGCGGGGCCCTAGCGGGGGGACGTCGGCAGTTCTTC
cdr3_aa: CASGALAGGRRQFF